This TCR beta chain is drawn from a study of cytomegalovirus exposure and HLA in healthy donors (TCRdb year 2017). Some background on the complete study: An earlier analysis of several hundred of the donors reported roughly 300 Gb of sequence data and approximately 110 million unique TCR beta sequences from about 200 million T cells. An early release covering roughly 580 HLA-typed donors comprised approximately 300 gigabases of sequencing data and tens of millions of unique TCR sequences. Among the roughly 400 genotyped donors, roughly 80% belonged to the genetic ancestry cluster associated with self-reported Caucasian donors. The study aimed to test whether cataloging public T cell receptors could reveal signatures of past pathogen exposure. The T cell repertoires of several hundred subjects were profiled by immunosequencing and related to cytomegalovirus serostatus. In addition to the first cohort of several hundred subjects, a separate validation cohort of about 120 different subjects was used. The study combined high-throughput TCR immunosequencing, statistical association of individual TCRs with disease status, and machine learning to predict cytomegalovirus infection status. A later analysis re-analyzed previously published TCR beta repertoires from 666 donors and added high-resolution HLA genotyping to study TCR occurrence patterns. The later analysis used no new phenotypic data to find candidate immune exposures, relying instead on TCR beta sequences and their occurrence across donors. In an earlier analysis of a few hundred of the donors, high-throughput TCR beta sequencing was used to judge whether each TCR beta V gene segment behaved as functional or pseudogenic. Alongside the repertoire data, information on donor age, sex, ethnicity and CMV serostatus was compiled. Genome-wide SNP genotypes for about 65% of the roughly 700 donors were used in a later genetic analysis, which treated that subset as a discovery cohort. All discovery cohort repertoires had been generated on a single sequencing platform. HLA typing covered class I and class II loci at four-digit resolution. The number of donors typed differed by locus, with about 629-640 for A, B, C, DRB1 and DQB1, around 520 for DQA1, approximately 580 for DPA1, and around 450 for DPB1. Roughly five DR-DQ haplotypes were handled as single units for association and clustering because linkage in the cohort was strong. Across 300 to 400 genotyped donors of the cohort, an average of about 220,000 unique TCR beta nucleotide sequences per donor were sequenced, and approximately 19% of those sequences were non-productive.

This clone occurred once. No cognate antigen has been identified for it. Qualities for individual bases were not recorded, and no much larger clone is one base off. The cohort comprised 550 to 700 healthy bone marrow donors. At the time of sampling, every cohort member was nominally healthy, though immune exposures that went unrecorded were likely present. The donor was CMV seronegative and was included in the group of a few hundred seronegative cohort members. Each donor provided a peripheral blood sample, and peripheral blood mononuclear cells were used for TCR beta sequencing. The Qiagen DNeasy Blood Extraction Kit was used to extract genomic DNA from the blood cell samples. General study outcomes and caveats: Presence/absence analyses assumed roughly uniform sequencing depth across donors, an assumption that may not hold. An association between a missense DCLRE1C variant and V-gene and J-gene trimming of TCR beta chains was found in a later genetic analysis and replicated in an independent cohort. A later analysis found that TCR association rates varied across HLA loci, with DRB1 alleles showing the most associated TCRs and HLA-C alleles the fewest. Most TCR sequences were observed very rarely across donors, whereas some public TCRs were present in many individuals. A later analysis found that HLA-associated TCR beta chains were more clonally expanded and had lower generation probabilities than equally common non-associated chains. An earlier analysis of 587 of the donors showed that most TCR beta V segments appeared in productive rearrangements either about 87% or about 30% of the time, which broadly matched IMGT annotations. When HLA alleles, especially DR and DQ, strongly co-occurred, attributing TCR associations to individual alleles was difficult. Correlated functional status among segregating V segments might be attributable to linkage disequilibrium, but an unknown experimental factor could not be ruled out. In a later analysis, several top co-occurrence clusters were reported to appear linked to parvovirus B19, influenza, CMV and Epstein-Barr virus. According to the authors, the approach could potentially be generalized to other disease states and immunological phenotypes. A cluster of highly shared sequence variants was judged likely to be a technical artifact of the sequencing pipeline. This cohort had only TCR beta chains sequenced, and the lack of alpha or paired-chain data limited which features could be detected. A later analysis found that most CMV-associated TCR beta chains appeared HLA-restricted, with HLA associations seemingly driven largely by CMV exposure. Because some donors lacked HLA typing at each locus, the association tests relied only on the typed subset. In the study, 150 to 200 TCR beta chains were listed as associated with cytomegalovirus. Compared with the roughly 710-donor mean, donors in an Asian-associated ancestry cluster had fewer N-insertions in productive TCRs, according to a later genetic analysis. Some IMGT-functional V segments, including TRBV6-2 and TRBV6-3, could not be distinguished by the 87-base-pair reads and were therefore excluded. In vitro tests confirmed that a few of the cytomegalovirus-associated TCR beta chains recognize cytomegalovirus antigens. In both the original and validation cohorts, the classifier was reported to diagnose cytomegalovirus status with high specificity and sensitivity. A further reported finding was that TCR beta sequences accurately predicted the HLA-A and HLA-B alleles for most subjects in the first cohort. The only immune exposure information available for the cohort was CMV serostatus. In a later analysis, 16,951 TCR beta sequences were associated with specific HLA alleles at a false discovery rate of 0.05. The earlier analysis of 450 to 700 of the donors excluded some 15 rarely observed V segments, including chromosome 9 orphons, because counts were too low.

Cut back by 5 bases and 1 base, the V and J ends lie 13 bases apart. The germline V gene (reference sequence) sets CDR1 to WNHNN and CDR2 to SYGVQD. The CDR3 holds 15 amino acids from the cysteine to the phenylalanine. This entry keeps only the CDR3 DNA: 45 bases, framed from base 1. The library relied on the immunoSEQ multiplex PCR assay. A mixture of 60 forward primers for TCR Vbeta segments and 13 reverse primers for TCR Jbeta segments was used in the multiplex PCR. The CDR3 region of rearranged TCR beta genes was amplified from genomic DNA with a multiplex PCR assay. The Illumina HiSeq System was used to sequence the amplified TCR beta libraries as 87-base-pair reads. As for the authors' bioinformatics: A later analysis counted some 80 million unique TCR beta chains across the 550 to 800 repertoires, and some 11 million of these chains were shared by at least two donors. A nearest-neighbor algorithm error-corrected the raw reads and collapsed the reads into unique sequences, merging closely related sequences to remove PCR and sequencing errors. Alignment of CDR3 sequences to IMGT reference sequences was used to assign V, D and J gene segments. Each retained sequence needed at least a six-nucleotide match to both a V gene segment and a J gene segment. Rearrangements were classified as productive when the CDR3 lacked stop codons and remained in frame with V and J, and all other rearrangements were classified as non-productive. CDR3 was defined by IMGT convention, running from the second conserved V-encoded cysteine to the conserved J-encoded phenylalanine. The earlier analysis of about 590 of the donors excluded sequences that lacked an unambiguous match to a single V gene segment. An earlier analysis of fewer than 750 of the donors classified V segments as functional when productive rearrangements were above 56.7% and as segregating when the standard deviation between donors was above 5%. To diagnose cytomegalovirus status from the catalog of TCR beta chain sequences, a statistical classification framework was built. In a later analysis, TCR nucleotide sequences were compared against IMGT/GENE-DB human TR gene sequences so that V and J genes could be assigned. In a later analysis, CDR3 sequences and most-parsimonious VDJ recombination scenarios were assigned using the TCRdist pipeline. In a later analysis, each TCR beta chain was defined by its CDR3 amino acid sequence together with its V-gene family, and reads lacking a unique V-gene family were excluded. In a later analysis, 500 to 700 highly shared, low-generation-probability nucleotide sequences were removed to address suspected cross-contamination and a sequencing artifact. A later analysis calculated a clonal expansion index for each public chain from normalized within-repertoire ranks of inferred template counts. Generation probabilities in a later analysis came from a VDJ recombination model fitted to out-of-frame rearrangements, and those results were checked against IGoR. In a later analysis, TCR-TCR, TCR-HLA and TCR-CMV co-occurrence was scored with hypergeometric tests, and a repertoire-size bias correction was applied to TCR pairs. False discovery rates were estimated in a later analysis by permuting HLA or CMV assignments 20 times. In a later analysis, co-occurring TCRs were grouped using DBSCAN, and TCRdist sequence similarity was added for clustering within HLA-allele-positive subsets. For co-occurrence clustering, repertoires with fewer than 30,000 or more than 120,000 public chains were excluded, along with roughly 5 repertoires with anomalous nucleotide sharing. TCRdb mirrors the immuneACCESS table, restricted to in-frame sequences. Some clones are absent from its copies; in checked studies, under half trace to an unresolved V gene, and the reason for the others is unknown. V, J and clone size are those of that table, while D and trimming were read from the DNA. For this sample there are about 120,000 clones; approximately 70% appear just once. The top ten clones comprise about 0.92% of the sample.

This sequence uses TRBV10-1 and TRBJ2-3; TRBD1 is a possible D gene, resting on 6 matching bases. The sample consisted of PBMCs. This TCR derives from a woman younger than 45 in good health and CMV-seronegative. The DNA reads TGCGCCAGCAGTACACAGGGCGCTGGCACAGATACGCAGTATTTT. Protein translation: CASSTQGAGTDTQYF.